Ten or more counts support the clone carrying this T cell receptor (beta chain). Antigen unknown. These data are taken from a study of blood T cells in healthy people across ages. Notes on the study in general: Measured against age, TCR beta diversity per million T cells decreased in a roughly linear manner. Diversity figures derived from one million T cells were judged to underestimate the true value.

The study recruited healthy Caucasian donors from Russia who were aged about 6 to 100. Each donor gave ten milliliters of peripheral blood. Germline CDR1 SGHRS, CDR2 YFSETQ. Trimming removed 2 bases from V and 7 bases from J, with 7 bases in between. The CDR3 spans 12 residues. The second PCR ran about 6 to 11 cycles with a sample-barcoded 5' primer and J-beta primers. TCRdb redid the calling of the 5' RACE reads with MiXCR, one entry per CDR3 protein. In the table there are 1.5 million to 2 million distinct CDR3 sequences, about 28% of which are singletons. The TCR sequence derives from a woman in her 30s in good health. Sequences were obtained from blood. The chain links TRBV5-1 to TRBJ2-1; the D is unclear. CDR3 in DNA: TGCGCCAGCAGCTTCGGGTCTAATGAGCAGTTCTTC. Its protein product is CASSFGSNEQFF.